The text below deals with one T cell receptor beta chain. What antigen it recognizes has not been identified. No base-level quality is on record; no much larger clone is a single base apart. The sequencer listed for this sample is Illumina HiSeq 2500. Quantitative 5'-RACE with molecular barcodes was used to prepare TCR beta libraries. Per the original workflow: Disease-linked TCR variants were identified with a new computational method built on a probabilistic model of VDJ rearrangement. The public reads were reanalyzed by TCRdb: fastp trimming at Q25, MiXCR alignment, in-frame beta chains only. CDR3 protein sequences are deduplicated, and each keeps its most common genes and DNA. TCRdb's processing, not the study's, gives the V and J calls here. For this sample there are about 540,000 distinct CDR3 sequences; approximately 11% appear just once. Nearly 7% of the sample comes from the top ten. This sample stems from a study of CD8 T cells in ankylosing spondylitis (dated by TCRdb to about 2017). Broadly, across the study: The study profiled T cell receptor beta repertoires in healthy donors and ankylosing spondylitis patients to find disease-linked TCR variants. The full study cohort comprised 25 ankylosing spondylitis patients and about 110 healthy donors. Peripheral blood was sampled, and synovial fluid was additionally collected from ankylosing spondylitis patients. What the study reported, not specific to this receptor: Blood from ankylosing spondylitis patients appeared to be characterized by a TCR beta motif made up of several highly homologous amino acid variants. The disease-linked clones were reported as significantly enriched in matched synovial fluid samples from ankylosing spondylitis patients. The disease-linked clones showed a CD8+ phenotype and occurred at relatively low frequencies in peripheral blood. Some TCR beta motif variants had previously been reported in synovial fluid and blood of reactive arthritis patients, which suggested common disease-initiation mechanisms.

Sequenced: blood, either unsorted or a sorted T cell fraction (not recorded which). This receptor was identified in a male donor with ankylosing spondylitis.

The DNA is TGTGCCAGTAGTACCCCAAAGAACCTGAATCAGCCCCAGCATTTT. The encoded protein is CASSTPKNLNQPQHF. In this chain, TRBV19 is recombined with TRBJ1-5, with the D gene not confidently named. The cysteine opens and the phenylalanine closes a CDR3 of 15 amino acids. Of all the DNA, just the CDR3 is kept, 45 bases in frame from base 1. The trim is 4 bases for V and 4 bases for J, with a gap of 14 bases between the germline ends. CDR1 and CDR2 are drawn from the germline V gene (reference sequence): LNHDA, SQIVND. Outside the CDR3, residues come from the reference TRBV19 and TRBJ1-5 proteins, so the full variable domain is: DGGITQSPKYLFRKEGQNVTLSCEQNLNHDAMYWYRQDPGQGLRLIYYSQIVNDFQKGDIAEGYSVSREKKESFPLTVTSAQKNPTAFYLCASSTPKNLNQPQHFGDGTRLSIL.